One and the same sample provided the 32 T cell receptor beta chains below, sequenced in a study of T cells in Graves' hyperthyroidism and ophthalmopathy. RNA transcripts provided the source from which TCR beta CDR3 regions were amplified. In the first-round RT-PCR of the TCR CDR3, the HTBI primer set was used. From the multiplex PCR reads, TCRdb called clonotypes with MiXCR, one entry per CDR3 protein. The sample records hundreds of thousands of distinct CDR3 sequences, 20% being singletons. The sample was blood. The receptors were gathered from a man aged 25-45 years with Graves' ophthalmopathy.

This clonotype was recorded a few times. J is TRBJ2-2 and V is TRBV12-3 or TRBV12-4; D remains ambiguous. With 0 bases removed from V and 5 bases from J, the gap between germline ends came to 10 bases. The CDR3 is made up of 15 amino acids. Here the CDR3 reads CASSLAVSLTGELFF. CDR3 sequence (DNA): TGTGCCAGCAGTTTAGCGGTTAGCTTGACCGGGGAGCTGTTTTTT.

In its sample, this clonotype was seen a few times. The chain employs TRBV6-1 and TRBJ1-1, with D tentatively TRBD1 (5 bases). The ends were cut back, 3 bases at V and 11 bases at J, with 16 bases in the middle. The CDR3 extends over 13 amino acids. Germline V gene sequence: CDR1 MNHNS, CDR2 SASEGT. For the CDR3, the DNA is TGTGCCAGCAGTGAGGGGGGGGAGTTTAAGGCTTTCTTT. It codes for CASSEGGEFKAFF.

This clonotype was seen more than once but under ten times. The chain couples TRBV6-2 or TRBV6-3 to TRBJ2-2; 8 nucleotides align to TRBD2. Germline lookup yields CDR1 MNHEY and CDR2 SVGEGT. V shed 6 bases and J 15 bases; nucleotides not matched to a gene: 9. The CDR3 has 12 residues. The CDR3 nucleotides read TGTGCCAGCAGCTGGGAGCGGGAGATGTTGTTTTTT. The encoded protein is CASSWEREMLFF.

This chain uses TRBV11-2 with TRBJ1-4; the match to TRBD1 covers 9 bases. V dropped 1 base and J dropped 7; count of bases not matched to a gene: 7. Germline CDR1 and CDR2: SGHAT and FQNNGV. The length of the CDR3 is 16 residues. Here the CDR3 reads CASSLAGTGLGEKLFF. The CDR3 nucleotides read TGTGCCAGCAGCTTAGCGGGGACAGGGTTAGGTGAAAAACTGTTTTTT.

This clonotype was recorded a few times. This chain uses TRBV20-1 with TRBJ2-1; D may correspond to TRBD1 or TRBD2 (5 bases each). This CDR3 spans 16 amino acids. V lost 3 bases to trimming and J lost 0 bases, with 15 bases between them. Per the germline V gene, CDR1 is DFQATT and CDR2 is SNEGSKA (reference sequence). The CDR3 coding sequence is TGCAGTGCTAGGGTGGGACGGTGGAGCTCCTACAATGAGCAGTTCTTC. Residues: CSARVGRWSSYNEQFF.

This clonotype appeared a few times. This chain connects TRBV14 to TRBJ1-1; possible D gene TRBD1, 6 bases. CDR3 length equals 14 residues. Trimming shortened V by 3 bases and J by 3 bases, and 11 bases separated the two germline ends. Germline CDR1 is SGHDN and CDR2 is FVKESK. The DNA of the CDR3 is TGTGCCAGCAGCCAGGGGGGCTGGGACACTGAAGCTTTCTTT. It codes for CASSQGGWDTEAFF. The complete variable domain, with remaining parts taken from reference TRBV14 and TRBJ1-1, reads EAGVTQFPSHSVIEKGQTVTLRCDPISGHDNLYWYRRVMGKEIKFLLHFVKESKQDESGMPNNRFLAERTGGTYSTLKVQPAELEDSGVYFCASSQGGWDTEAFFGQGTRLTVV.

This clonotype appeared once. The J gene is TRBJ2-2, the V gene TRBV7-9, with D tentatively TRBD1 (6 bases). Trimming took off 1 base at V and 4 bases at J, with 7 bases between the two ends. In germline, CDR1 is SEHNR, CDR2 FQNEAQ (reference sequence). The CDR3 is made up of 14 amino acids. The CDR3 is CASSLDRATGELFF. In nucleotides, the CDR3 is TGTGCCAGCAGCTTAGACAGGGCCACCGGGGAGCTGTTTTTT.

This clonotype was counted at least ten times. The CDR3 here is CASSWDIAYEQYF. CDR3 in DNA: TGCGCCAGCAGCTGGGACATAGCCTACGAGCAGTACTTC. The rearrangement uses TRBV5-1 and TRBJ2-7; possibly TRBD1 for D (6 bases). The V end lost 3 bases, the J end lost 2 bases, and 9 bases lay between the germline ends. This CDR3 spans 13 amino acids. Germline CDR1 is SGHRS and CDR2 is YFSETQ.

In its sample, this clonotype was seen many times. V usage is TRBV20-1 and J usage is TRBJ1-1; possible D gene TRBD1, 5 bases. Germline CDR1 DFQATT, CDR2 SNEGSKA (reference sequence). This CDR3 spans 14 amino acids. V was trimmed by 3 bases and J by 0 bases, leaving 11 bases between them. CDR3 in DNA: TGCAGTGCTAGGGTGGGGCACGTGAACACTGAAGCTTTCTTT. This encodes CSARVGHVNTEAFF.

This clonotype has more than one count but fewer than ten. The chain joins TRBV20-1 to TRBJ2-4, with D perhaps TRBD1 or TRBD2 (5 bases each). Germline values: CDR1 DFQATT, CDR2 SNEGSKA (reference sequence). V shed 5 bases and J shed 0 bases, with 17 bases lying between them. CDR3 size: 16 residues. CDR3 nucleotides: TGCAGTGCTCCCATGGGGGTAGCGAAAGCCAAAAACATTCAGTACTTC. Translation: CSAPMGVAKAKNIQYF.

This clonotype was found once. A much more abundant neighbour one base away suggests this may be a read error. This rearrangement joins TRBV3-1 to TRBJ1-4; D is perhaps TRBD1 (5 bases). Germline lookup yields CDR1 LGHDT and CDR2 YNNKEL (reference sequence). The CDR3 has 15 residues. CDR3 DNA: TGTGCCAGCAGCCAACGTAGGACGGACAATGAAGAACTGTTTTTT. Translation: CASSQRRTDNEELFF.

The V gene is TRBV11-2, the J gene TRBJ2-5, with 8 bases that match TRBD2. V trimming: 1 base; J trimming: 5 bases; junction bases outside the gene matches: 18. The CDR3 length is 19 residues. In germline, CDR1 is SGHAT, CDR2 FQNNGV. CDR3 bases: TGTGCCAGCAGCTTAGTCCCACCAATCTCAGCGGGAGTCGGGGAGACCCAGTACTTC. Protein sequence: CASSLVPPISAGVGETQYF.

V is TRBV28 and J is TRBJ2-7, with D possibly matching TRBD2 (6 bases). The CDR3 totals 15 residues. Germline assignment: CDR1 MDHEN and CDR2 SYDVKM. Trimming took off 6 bases at V and 4 bases at J, with 19 bases between the two ends. The CDR3 DNA reads TGTGCCAGCAGATCGCACGCGGGCGGGATTTACGAGCAGTACTTC. Amino acids: CASRSHAGGIYEQYF.

This clonotype occurred many times. The genes are TRBV7-8 and TRBJ2-1; 11 nucleotides align to TRBD1. The CDR3 contains 16 residues. Germline V gives CDR1 SGHVS, CDR2 FQNEAQ. V shed 6 bases and J 9 bases; nucleotides not matched to a gene: 13. CDR3 nucleotide sequence: TGTGCCAGCAGTCTTTTGAGGGACAGGGGGAACGGTGAGCAGTTCTTC. Protein: CASSLLRDRGNGEQFF.

This clonotype was observed a few times. The rearrangement links TRBV20-1 to TRBJ2-5, with 9 bases identical to TRBD2. The V gene's germline CDR1 is DFQATT and CDR2 SNEGSKA (reference sequence). J gave up 7 bases and V 0 bases, and 12 bases lay outside the gene matches. The CDR3 spans 16 residues. CDR3 nucleotides: TGCAGTGCTAGAGAGGGGCGGGAGGGCGCCCCTGGGACCCAGTACTTC. Its translation: CSAREGREGAPGTQYF.

This clonotype was seen at least ten times. The gene calls are TRBV5-1 and TRBJ2-3; TRBD2 matches 8 bases. V gave up 4 bases and J gave up 5 bases; unmatched junction bases: 9. The CDR3 is made up of 15 amino acids. Germline V gives CDR1 SGHRS, CDR2 YFSETQ. The CDR3 DNA sequence: TGCGCCAGCAGCCTGTTGACTAGCGATATAGATACGCAGTATTTT. Its protein product is CASSLLTSDIDTQYF. Combining the CDR3 with reference TRBV5-1 and TRBJ2-3 gives the whole variable domain KAGVTQTPRYLIKTRGQQVTLSCSPISGHRSVSWYQQTPGQGLQFLFEYFSETQRNKGNFPGRFSGRQFSNSRSEMNVSTLELGDSALYLCASSLLTSDIDTQYFGPGTRLTVL.

The V call is TRBV27, the J call TRBJ2-1; 9 bases align to TRBD2. The CDR3 is made up of 15 amino acids. Germline V gene lookup returns CDR1 MNHEY and CDR2 SMNVEV (reference sequence). J was trimmed by 7 bases and V by 7 bases; bases with no gene match: 11. The CDR3 region is CASTPGTSQGNEQFF. CDR3 sequence (DNA): TGTGCCAGCACTCCCGGGACTAGCCAGGGAAATGAGCAGTTCTTC.

J is TRBJ2-1 and V is TRBV19, with TRBD2 identical over 8 bases. V shed 7 bases and J 8 bases; nucleotides not matched to a gene: 7. Germline V gives CDR1 LNHDA, CDR2 SQIVND (reference sequence). This CDR3 comprises 13 residues. The CDR3 spells CASIGSSGHEQFF. The CDR3, as DNA: TGTGCCAGTATCGGCTCTAGCGGGCATGAGCAGTTCTTC.

This clonotype was counted between two and nine times. The rearrangement joins TRBV18 to TRBJ2-1; a possible D gene is TRBD2 (6 bases). The V gene's germline CDR1 is KGHSH and CDR2 LQKENI. The V end was cut by 1 base, the J end by 8 bases, with 18 bases between. The CDR3 sequence is 16 residues long. Here the CDR3 reads CASSPLGAGSGDEQFF. CDR3 DNA: TGTGCCAGCTCACCACTAGGGGCGGGGAGTGGCGATGAGCAGTTCTTC. The full variable domain, in which reference TRBV18 and TRBJ2-1 provide the parts outside the CDR3, is NAGVMQNPRHLVRRRGQEARLRCSPMKGHSHVYWYRQLPEEGLKFMVYLQKENIIDESGMPKERFSAEFPKEGPSILRIQQVVRGDSAAYFCASSPLGAGSGDEQFFGPGTRLTVL.

In the case of this clonotype: A read error is possible here, since a much larger clone lies one base away. The genes are TRBV28 and TRBJ1-5; no reliable D call. Per germline, CDR1 MDHEN and CDR2 SYDVKM. The CDR3 is 14 residues long. CDR3: CATGDTYSNRPQHF. In DNA form, the CDR3 reads TGTGCCACCGGGGATACCTATAGCAATCGGCCCCAGCATTTT.

This clonotype was picked up a small number of times. This rearrangement joins TRBV12-3 or TRBV12-4 to TRBJ2-3, with D uncertain. V lost 3 bases and J lost 6, with 7 bases in between. The CDR3 covers 12 residues. DNA for the CDR3: TGTGCCAGCAGTTTTCCCAGTGATACGCAGTATTTT. Encoded protein: CASSFPSDTQYF.

This clonotype was observed at least ten times. This chain's CDR3 is CASSLGSGSRETQYF. CDR3 bases: TGTGCCAGCAGCCTGGGGTCAGGTTCGCGAGAGACCCAGTACTTC. This chain connects TRBV11-2 to TRBJ2-5; no definite D call. The ends were cut back, 5 bases at V and 4 bases at J, with 17 bases in the middle. This CDR3 is built from 15 residues. Germline V lookup: CDR1 SGHAT, CDR2 FQNNGV.

This clonotype was seen a handful of times. The chain has TRBV5-1 and TRBJ2-1, with 12 bases aligning to TRBD2. V gave up 3 bases and J gave up 8 bases; unmatched junction bases: 6. The CDR3 has 15 amino acids. From germline, CDR1 is SGHRS and CDR2 YFSETQ. The CDR3 DNA is TGCGCCAGCAGCTCCGTGACTAGCGGGAGAGATGAGCAGTTCTTC. Translating it yields CASSSVTSGRDEQFF.

This clonotype appeared many times. This rearrangement joins TRBV7-6 to TRBJ1-5; D is undetermined. CDR1 and CDR2 from the germline V gene are SGHVS and FNYEAQ. The V and J ends lost 1 base and 3 bases respectively, with 10 bases between them. The CDR3 extends over 15 amino acids. This CDR3 reads CASSLESGFNQPQHF. The CDR3 bases are TGTGCCAGCAGCTTAGAGTCGGGGTTCAATCAGCCCCAGCATTTT.

This clonotype was picked up many times. The chain employs TRBV2 and TRBJ1-1; tentative D call: TRBD1 (5 bases). Germline V gene lookup returns CDR1 SNHLY and CDR2 FYNNEI. V was cut by 5 bases and J by 3 bases, with 10 bases left in between. The CDR3 is 13 amino acids. The CDR3 region has the DNA TGTGCCAGCAGTCGGGACTTATACACTGAAGCTTTCTTT. Encoded protein: CASSRDLYTEAFF.

This clonotype was found a few times. The rearrangement joins TRBV5-1 to TRBJ2-7, with D possibly called TRBD1 or TRBD2 (5 bases each). V lost 4 bases and J lost 3, with 14 bases in between. Germline V gene sequence: CDR1 SGHRS, CDR2 YFSETQ. The CDR3 consists of 14 residues. The CDR3 DNA sequence: TGCGCCAGCAGCGGTGGGGACGGCGACTACGAGCAGTACTTC. The encoded protein is CASSGGDGDYEQYF.

The chain combines TRBV12-3 or TRBV12-4 with TRBJ2-1; unclear D gene. V dropped 4 bases and J dropped 6 bases, with 19 bases sitting between them. This CDR3 contains 16 residues. DNA of the CDR3: TGTGCCAGCAGTTCCTTAAAGCGTGATATCGCCAATGAGCAGTTCTTC. Translating gives CASSSLKRDIANEQFF.

This clonotype came up a few times. The V gene is TRBV20-1, the J gene TRBJ2-3, with no clear D. V lost 0 bases, J lost 14 bases, and 6 bases lay in between. Germline CDR1 is DFQATT and CDR2 is SNEGSKA (reference sequence). CDR3 length: 9 amino acids. The CDR3 bases are TGCAGTGCTAGAGATCCCGGGTATTTT. Amino acids: CSARDPGYF.

This clonotype has only one observation. A much larger clone differs by one base, so this may be a read error. The V and J genes are TRBV20-1 and TRBJ2-7; TRBD2 agrees at 10 bases. The germline V gene encodes CDR1 DFQATT and CDR2 SNEGSKA (reference sequence). There are 14 residues in the CDR3. As DNA, the CDR3 is TGCAGTGCATTCGGACTAGCGGTCTTCTACGAGCGGTACTTC. Translation gives CSAFGLAVFYERYF.

In its sample, this clonotype was seen a few times. The chain uses TRBV14 and TRBJ2-7; D is uncertain. The CDR3 has 13 amino acids. V shed 2 bases and J shed 3 bases, with 8 bases lying between them. The germline CDR1 and CDR2 sequences are SGHDN and FVKESK. This CDR3 is CASSQSDGYEQYF. The CDR3 DNA sequence: TGTGCCAGCAGCCAATCAGACGGCTACGAGCAGTACTTC.

At least ten counts were recorded for this clonotype. The CDR3 sequence is CSARDSRASGTSGSFEQFF. CDR3 DNA sequence: TGCAGTGCTAGAGATTCACGGGCATCCGGGACTAGCGGGAGTTTTGAGCAGTTCTTC. The chain couples TRBV20-1 to TRBJ2-1; 14 nucleotides line up with TRBD2. This CDR3 is built from 19 residues. J was trimmed by 9 bases and V by 0 bases; bases with no gene match: 16. The V gene's germline CDR1 is DFQATT and CDR2 SNEGSKA (reference sequence).

This clonotype was seen only a few times. This chain connects TRBV5-1 to TRBJ2-7, with 12 bases identical to TRBD2. Germline assignment: CDR1 SGHRS and CDR2 YFSETQ. The CDR3 is made up of 15 amino acids. J lost 0 bases, V lost 5 bases, and 3 bases had no gene match. Written as DNA, the CDR3 is TGCGCCAGCAGTCCTAGCGGGAGGGCCTCCTACGAGCAGTACTTC. Translation gives CASSPSGRASYEQYF.